This TCR beta chain was captured by sequencing in a study of cytomegalovirus exposure and HLA in healthy donors. Study-wide results and limits: A previous analysis found most TCR beta V segments productive roughly 90% or roughly 30% of the time.

There are 16 residues in the CDR3. Germline V gene sequence: CDR1 SSHAT, CDR2 FNYEAQ (reference sequence). As regards this clone: The antigen is unknown. An end of the junction differs from the germline gene, which may be a read error.

This PCR relied on a set of 60 Vbeta primers and 13 Jbeta primers. Original processing methods: Later, about 80 million unique TCR beta chains were counted in an analysis, and roughly 11 million of them were shared. The repertoire was sequenced with immunoSEQ multiplex PCR; TCRdb's copy has only in-frame clones and lacks some. That table is the source of V, J and clone size, and D and trimming were worked out from the DNA. The data hold 170,000 or so clones, with about 73% observed a single time. This receptor was obtained from a woman in her forties or fifties in good health and CMV-seropositive. The specimen sequenced was PBMCs. The chain couples TRBV7-7 to TRBJ2-2; TRBD1 aligns across 7 bases. The CDR3 reads CASSLHPTGLGGELFF. DNA for the CDR3: TGTGCTAGCAGCTTACACCCGACAGGGCTGGGCGGGGAGCTGTTTTTT.